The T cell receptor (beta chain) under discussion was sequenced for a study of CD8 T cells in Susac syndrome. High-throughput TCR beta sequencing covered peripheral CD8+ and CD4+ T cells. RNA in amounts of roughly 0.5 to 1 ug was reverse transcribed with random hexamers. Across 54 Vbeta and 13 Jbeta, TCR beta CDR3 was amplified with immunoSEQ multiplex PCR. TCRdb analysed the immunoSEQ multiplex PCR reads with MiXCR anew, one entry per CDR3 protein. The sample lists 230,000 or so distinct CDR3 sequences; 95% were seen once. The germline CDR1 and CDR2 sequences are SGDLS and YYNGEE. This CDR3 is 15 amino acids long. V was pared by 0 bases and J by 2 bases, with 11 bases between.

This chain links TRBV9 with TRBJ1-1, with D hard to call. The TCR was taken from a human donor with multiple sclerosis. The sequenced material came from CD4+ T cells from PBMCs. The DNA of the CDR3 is TGTGCCAGCAGCGTAGGTGTCTCGGGAAACACTGAAGCTTTCTTT. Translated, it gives CASSVGVSGNTEAFF.